This T cell receptor beta chain originates from a study of T cell clonality in common variable immunodeficiency. Each donor provided about 4.5 to 9 ml of heparinized whole blood. Findings and caveats of the study: Fewer deletions and N-nucleotide insertions were reportedly seen in common variable immunodeficiency TCR beta sequences. CVID subjects shared fewer TCRbeta clones than healthy controls did.

CVID and control samples used equivalent genomic DNA input. Data came from immunoSEQ multiplex PCR; TCRdb stores just in-frame clones and leaves some out. This table holds about 52,000 clones with no singletons; the top ten claim more than 1.5%. This clone was seen ten or more times. The antigen is undetermined. The missing CDR3 end, 3 residues past where the read stops, is filled in from the germline J gene. CDR1 is MNHNS and CDR2 is SASEGT in the germline V gene. Between the trimmed V and J ends, which lost 4 bases and 10 bases, there was a span of 8 bases. The CDR3 spans 12 residues. The chain has TRBV6-1 and TRBJ1-6; D gene uncertain. The sequence was obtained from a person aged 18 to 70 in good health. Sequencing was done on a sample of peripheral blood mononuclear cells. The sequenced CDR3 bases are TGTGCCAGCAGTGCGGTAAACTCACCC. This sequence encodes CASSAVNSP. The CDR3 reads in full as CASSAVNSPLHF.